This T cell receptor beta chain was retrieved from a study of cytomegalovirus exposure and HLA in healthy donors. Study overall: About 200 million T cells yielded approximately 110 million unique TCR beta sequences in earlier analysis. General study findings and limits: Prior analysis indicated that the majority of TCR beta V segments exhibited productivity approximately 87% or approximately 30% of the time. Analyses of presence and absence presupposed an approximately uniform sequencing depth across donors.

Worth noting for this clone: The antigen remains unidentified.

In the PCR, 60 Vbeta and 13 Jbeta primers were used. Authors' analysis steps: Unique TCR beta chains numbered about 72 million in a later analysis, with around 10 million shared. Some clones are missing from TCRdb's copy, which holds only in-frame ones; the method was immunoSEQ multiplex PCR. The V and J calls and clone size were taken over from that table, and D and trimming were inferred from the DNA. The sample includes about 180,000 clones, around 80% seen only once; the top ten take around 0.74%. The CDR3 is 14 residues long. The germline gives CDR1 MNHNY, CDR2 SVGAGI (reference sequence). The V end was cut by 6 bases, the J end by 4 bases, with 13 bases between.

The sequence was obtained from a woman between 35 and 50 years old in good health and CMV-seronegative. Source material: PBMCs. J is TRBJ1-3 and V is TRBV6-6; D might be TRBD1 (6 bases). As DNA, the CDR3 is TGTGCCAGCAGCGTACAGGGTGGAGGAAACACCATATATTTT. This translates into CASSVQGGGNTIYF.